The 20 T cell receptor beta chains given below trace back to one sample, sequenced in a study of CD8 T cells in Susac syndrome. An amount of RNA that ranged from 0.5 to 1 ug was reverse transcribed with random hexamers. TCRdb passed the immunoSEQ multiplex PCR reads through MiXCR, listing each CDR3 protein once. This sample has roughly 120,000 distinct CDR3 sequences; around 97% occur once, and the top ten carry roughly 0.099%. The source material was CD4+ T cells from PBMCs. The source is a human donor in good health.

V and J are TRBV20-1 and TRBJ2-6; 8 bases line up with TRBD2. J was trimmed by 0 bases and V by 5 bases; bases with no gene match: 6. Germline-derived CDR1 and CDR2 are DFQATT and SNEGSKA (reference sequence). The CDR3 is made up of 16 amino acids. CDR3 in amino acids: CSAPRGGSSGANVLTF. CDR3 bases: TGCAGTGCTCCCCGGGGGGGGTCCTCTGGGGCCAACGTCCTGACTTTC.

This chain connects TRBV2 to TRBJ1-2, with 7 bases that match TRBD1. V shed 5 bases, J shed 8 bases, and the junction held 11 bases outside the gene matches. Germline CDR1 and CDR2: SNHLY and FYNNEI. The CDR3 contains 14 residues. In nucleotides, the CDR3 is TGTGCCAGCAGTTTAGCCCAACAGGGGAAAGGCTACACCTTC. Amino acids: CASSLAQQGKGYTF. Filled out from reference TRBV2 and TRBJ1-2, the complete variable domain reads EPEVTQTPSHQVTQMGQEVILRCVPISNHLYFYWYRQILGQKVEFLVSFYNNEISEKSEIFDDQFSVERPDGSNFTLKIRSTKLEDSAMYFCASSLAQQGKGYTFGSGTRLTVV.

The rearrangement joins TRBV4-1 to TRBJ2-7; 8 bases line up with TRBD1. The CDR3 sequence is 15 residues long. Germline V gene lookup returns CDR1 MGHRA and CDR2 YSYEKL. The ends lost 2 bases at V and 5 bases at J; junction bases unmatched: 8. CDR3 nucleotides: TGCGCCAGCAGCCAAATCTACAACAGGGGGAACGAGCAGTACTTC. It specifies CASSQIYNRGNEQYF.

V and J are TRBV15 and TRBJ2-4; 9 bases are a match to TRBD2. Germline-derived CDR1 and CDR2 are LNHNV and YYDKDF (reference sequence). The CDR3 is 15 residues long. Unmatched junction bases numbered 12, after V lost 0 bases and J lost 15 bases. CDR3 protein: CATSRDSASGITSYF. The DNA for the CDR3 is TGTGCCACCAGCAGAGATTCTGCTAGCGGGATCACATCGTACTTC.

J is TRBJ2-3 and V is TRBV12-3 or TRBV12-4; a weak D match, TRBD1 (6 bases). CDR3 length: 17 residues. Deletions cut 4 bases from V and 3 bases from J, with 20 bases between. Here the CDR3 DNA reads TGTGCCAGCAGTTCGCGACAGGCCCCCTATATAACAGATACGCAGTATTTT. This translates into CASSSRQAPYITDTQYF.

This chain connects TRBV7-3 to TRBJ2-2; TRBD2 matches at 10 bases. Germline lookup yields CDR1 SGHTA and CDR2 FQGTGA. The length of the CDR3 is 17 residues. J was trimmed by 4 bases and V by 5 bases; bases with no gene match: 10. The CDR3 sequence: CASSVMPAGGSTGELFF. As DNA, the CDR3 is TGTGCCAGCAGCGTAATGCCAGCGGGAGGGAGCACCGGGGAGCTGTTTTTT.

This chain links TRBV3-1 with TRBJ1-2; tentative D call: TRBD1 (5 bases). This CDR3 contains 15 residues. The V end was cut by 1 base, the J end by 1 base, with 10 bases between. The germline CDR1 and CDR2 sequences are LGHDT and YNNKEL (reference sequence). CDR3 sequence reads: CASSQVSGINYGYTF. The CDR3 DNA is TGTGCCAGCAGCCAAGTGTCAGGGATTAACTATGGCTACACCTTC.

This clonotype was seen only a few times. This chain uses TRBV30 with TRBJ2-5; D unresolved. V was pared by 0 bases and J by 4 bases, with 3 bases between. Germline loops: CDR1 GTSNPN, CDR2 SVGIG (reference sequence). CDR3 length: 11 residues. This chain's CDR3 is CAWSVGETQYF. CDR3 coding DNA: TGTGCCTGGAGTGTGGGAGAGACCCAGTACTTC.

The chain couples TRBV14 to TRBJ1-2; D ambiguous. Germline loops: CDR1 SGHDN, CDR2 FVKESK. V lost 4 bases and J lost 5, with 8 bases in between. The CDR3 is made up of 12 amino acids. The CDR3 bases are TGTGCCAGCAGCCCGAGGTGGTATGGCTACACCTTC. This codes for CASSPRWYGYTF.

The CDR3 is CASSLGQRAEYGYTF. CDR3 in DNA: TGTGCCAGCAGCTTGGGCCAGAGGGCCGAGTATGGCTACACCTTC. The chain employs TRBV5-4 and TRBJ1-2, with D unresolved. This CDR3 contains 15 residues. Germline-derived CDR1 and CDR2 are SGHNT and YYREEE (reference sequence). The V gene lost 0 bases and the J gene lost 5 bases, with 14 bases spanning the gap.

The genes are TRBV19 and TRBJ2-7; 7 bases align to TRBD2. The V and J ends lost 4 bases and 0 bases, in that order; junction bases with no gene match: 3. CDR3 length: 14 amino acids. CDR1 and CDR2 (germline): LNHDA, SQIVND (reference sequence). CDR3 sequence: CASSRAGSSYEQYF. Written as DNA, the CDR3 is TGTGCCAGTAGTAGAGCGGGGAGCTCCTACGAGCAGTACTTC.

The gene calls are TRBV7-3 and TRBJ2-5, with a possible D match to TRBD2 (6 bases). The V and J ends lost 2 bases and 4 bases respectively, with 14 bases between them. Germline-derived CDR1 and CDR2 are SGHTA and FQGTGA. The CDR3 has 15 residues. This chain's CDR3 is CASSLGGRGGETQYF. CDR3 nucleotides: TGTGCCAGCAGCTTAGGAGGGAGAGGAGGAGAGACCCAGTACTTC.

The CDR3 spells CASSPRPNNEQFF. Here the CDR3 DNA reads TGTGCCAGCAGCCCCCGGCCAAACAATGAGCAGTTCTTC. This chain uses TRBV7-9 with TRBJ2-1, with no clear D. This CDR3 spans 13 amino acids. Germline V gene sequence: CDR1 SEHNR, CDR2 FQNEAQ (reference sequence). The V and J ends lost 5 bases and 5 bases respectively, with 10 bases between them. Together with reference TRBV7-9 and TRBJ2-1, the CDR3 gives the full variable domain: DTGVSQNPRHKITKRGQNVTFRCDPISEHNRLYWYRQTLGQGPEFLTYFQNEAQLEKSRLLSDRFSAERPKGSFSTLEIQRTEQGDSAMYLCASSPRPNNEQFFGPGTRLTVL.

The chain joins TRBV18 to TRBJ2-2, with a possible D match to TRBD1 (6 bases). The CDR3 runs to 16 residues. Germline lookup yields CDR1 KGHSH and CDR2 LQKENI. Deletions cut 3 bases from V and 4 bases from J, with 15 bases between. CDR3 loop: CASSPKGQPFTGELFF. CDR3 nucleotides: TGTGCCAGCTCACCCAAAGGACAGCCTTTCACCGGGGAGCTGTTTTTT.

The V call is TRBV4-1, the J call TRBJ2-3; D might be TRBD1 (5 bases). Looked up from germline, CDR1 is MGHRA and CDR2 is YSYEKL. V shed 1 base and J shed 5 bases, with 16 bases lying between them. The length of the CDR3 is 16 residues. The CDR3 protein is CASSQAYRLSQDTQYF. The CDR3 DNA reads TGCGCCAGCAGCCAAGCGTACAGGCTCTCCCAAGATACGCAGTATTTT.

The chain couples TRBV4-3 to TRBJ2-5; TRBD2 matches at 8 bases. The CDR3 consists of 20 residues. J was trimmed by 4 bases and V by 0 bases; bases with no gene match: 19. Germline V gene sequence: CDR1 LGHNA, CDR2 YSLEER. This chain's CDR3 is CASSQEWAVSTGGPGETQYF. The CDR3 nucleotides are TGCGCCAGCAGCCAAGAATGGGCGGTCTCAACGGGAGGGCCGGGAGAGACCCAGTACTTC.

The chain joins TRBV2 to TRBJ2-2, with unresolved D. The CDR3 spans 14 residues. Germline CDR1 SNHLY, CDR2 FYNNEI. Trimming shortened V by 6 bases and J by 0 bases, and 8 bases separated the two germline ends. DNA for the CDR3: TGTGCCAGCAGAAGGATTCCGAACACCGGGGAGCTGTTTTTT. The encoded protein is CASRRIPNTGELFF.

The rearrangement uses TRBV3-1 and TRBJ2-7, with 7 nucleotides matching TRBD1. Germline V gives CDR1 LGHDT, CDR2 YNNKEL (reference sequence). The CDR3 has 16 amino acids. J lost 5 bases, V lost 3 bases, and 13 bases had no gene match. CDR3 amino acids: CASSQRRGQGINEQYF. CDR3 nucleotides: TGTGCCAGCAGCCAGAGAAGGGGGCAGGGTATCAACGAGCAGTACTTC.

J is TRBJ1-6 and V is TRBV3-1, with D tentatively TRBD1 (5 bases). The germline V and J ends were trimmed by 2 bases and 7 bases, with 9 bases remaining between them. The CDR3 consists of 14 residues. Germline V CDR1 and CDR2: LGHDT, YNNKEL (reference sequence). Here the CDR3 DNA reads TGTGCCAGCAGCCAACCTCGGGGGAATTCACCCCTCCACTTT. Translating gives CASSQPRGNSPLHF.

V and J are TRBV5-1 and TRBJ2-3; the D call may be TRBD1 or TRBD2 (5 bases each). The CDR3 extends over 13 amino acids. Germline V lookup: CDR1 SGHRS, CDR2 YFSETQ. V dropped 2 bases and J dropped 6 bases, with 10 bases sitting between them. The CDR3 region is CASSLRDRDTQYF. The CDR3 DNA reads as TGCGCCAGCAGCTTAAGGGACCGCGATACGCAGTATTTT.